This is a list of T cell receptor beta chains from one sample in a study of shared clonotypes between healthy human individuals. Sequenced by immunoSEQ multiplex PCR; TCRdb stores in-frame clones only, minus some. The repertoire has about 1,500,000 clones, roughly 96% of them found once; the top ten carry more than 0.9%. The specimen sequenced was naive CD4+ T cells sorted from blood. The source of these receptors is a man aged 30 to 39 in good health. Both conserved end residues are part of each CDR3. The D gene is left open where the match is weak. Clone size, where shown, is once, few, many, or a class for clones that have expanded.

TRBJ2-7,TRBV27,TRBD2,-,TGTGCCAGCAGTACCGGGCTAGCGGGAGTAAGAGAGCAGTACTTC,CASSTGLAGVREQYF
TRBJ2-4,TRBV5-4,TRBD2,-,TGTGCCAGCAGCACGGGGGGAGCGGGAGACATTCAGTACTTC,CASSTGGAGDIQYF
TRBJ2-7,TRBV5-4,TRBD2,-,TGTGCCAGCAGCGACAAGCGGGAGAGTAACTACGAGCAGTACTTC,CASSDKRESNYEQYF
TRBJ2-7,TRBV6-1,TRBD1,-,TGTGCCAGCAGGGACCGGGACAGGGGACGCTACGAGCAGTACTTC,CASRDRDRGRYEQYF
TRBJ2-1,TRBV5-1,-,-,TGCGCCAGCAGCACCCAGGGGAGCTCCTACAATGAGCAGTTCTTC,CASSTQGSSYNEQFF
TRBJ2-7,TRBV5-1,-,once,TGCGCCAGCAGCTTGGCGTCCGCCCGGGGCAGATACGAGCAGTACTTC,CASSLASARGRYEQYF
TRBJ2-1,TRBV9,TRBD2,-,TGTGCCAGCAGCGCCGGGGGACTAGCGGGAGGTCTTGGTAATGAGCAGTTCTTC,CASSAGGLAGGLGNEQFF
TRBJ1-5,TRBV9,-,-,TGTGCCAGCAGCCCGGAGGGGGTGAGCAATCAGCCCCAGCATTTT,CASSPEGVSNQPQHF
TRBJ2-3,TRBV2,-,-,TGTGCCAGCCGGCGTGGGGGCGGCACAGATACGCAGTATTTT,CASRRGGGTDTQYF
TRBJ1-5,TRBV28,-,-,TGTGCCAGCAGTTCCACTCAGGGAAAAAGCCGGCCCCAGCATTTT,CASSSTQGKSRPQHF
TRBJ2-4,TRBV6-5,-,-,TGTGCCAGCAGTTACGGGGTGAAAAACATTCAGTACTTC,CASSYGVKNIQYF
TRBJ2-5,TRBV29-1,-,once,TGCAGCGTCCCCCGGGGCCTTCGAGAGACCCAGTACTTC,CSVPRGLRETQYF
TRBJ2-2,TRBV6-7,TRBD1,once,TGTGCCAGCAGTTACCCTTTAGTTGACAGGGGTGATAACACCGGGGAGCTGTTTTTT,CASSYPLVDRGDNTGELFF
TRBJ1-2,TRBV7-2,-,-,TGTGCCAGCAGCCCCGGGGACTATGGCTACACCTTC,CASSPGDYGYTF
TRBJ2-3,TRBV7-2,-,-,TGTGCCAGCAGCTTAATTCCCGGTGGGGCAGGGAGGCCAGATACGCAGTATTTT,CASSLIPGGAGRPDTQYF
TRBJ2-2,TRBV2,TRBD2,-,TGTGCCAGCAGCCCTTTGAGCGGGAAAACCGGGGAGCTGTTTTTT,CASSPLSGKTGELFF
TRBJ2-3,TRBV5-6,TRBD2,-,TGTGCCAGCAGTCGACAGGGCGGACTAGCGGGTGGCACAGATACGCAGTATTTT,CASSRQGGLAGGTDTQYF
TRBJ2-3,TRBV7-2,-,-,TGTGCCAGCAGCGGCCGGACTCTAGATACGCAGTATTTT,CASSGRTLDTQYF
TRBJ2-7,TRBV27,-,-,TGTGCCAGCAGCGGGAGTATCACCTACGAGCAGTACTTC,CASSGSITYEQYF
TRBJ2-3,TRBV7-9,-,-,TGTGCCAGCAGCTTAGCCGCAGGGGCAACAGATACGCAGTATTTT,CASSLAAGATDTQYF
TRBJ2-7,TRBV6-5,-,-,TGTGCCAGCAGTACGGGACTCTCCTACGAGCAGTACTTC,CASSTGLSYEQYF
TRBJ2-7,TRBV27,TRBD1,-,TGTGCCAGCAGTCGCCGGACAGGAGATACCTACGAGCAGTACTTC,CASSRRTGDTYEQYF
TRBJ2-7,TRBV5-1,TRBD2,-,TGCGCCAGCAGCTTGGCGGCTAGCGGGAGTCACGGCCACGAGCAGTACTTC,CASSLAASGSHGHEQYF
TRBJ2-3,TRBV4-2,TRBD2,-,TGTGCCAGCAGCCAAGACCCAGCGGGAGGGCCCAAGTATTTT,CASSQDPAGGPKYF
TRBJ1-2,TRBV10-3,-,-,TGTGCCATCAGTGAGACCCCACAAAGGACGGGCTATGGCTACACCTTC,CAISETPQRTGYGYTF
TRBJ2-1,TRBV19,-,-,TGTGCCTCCTTAGTTAGCGGAGATTACAATGAGCAGTTCTTC,CASLVSGDYNEQFF
TRBJ2-3,TRBV5-4,-,-,TGTGCCAGCAGCTTTCTTGGCCGCACAGATACGCAGTATTTT,CASSFLGRTDTQYF
TRBJ2-5,TRBV27,TRBD1,-,TGTGCCAGCAGGCTGACAGGGGTCGAGACCCAGTACTTC,CASRLTGVETQYF
TRBJ2-4,TRBV2,-,-,TGTGCCAGCAGTCCCGCTAAGGCGTGGGCCAAAAACATTCAGTACTTC,CASSPAKAWAKNIQYF
TRBJ2-7,TRBV11-3,TRBD2,once,TGTGCCAGCAGCTTAGATCGGGGACTAGCGGGCCCCTCCCTAACCTACGAGCAGTACTTC,CASSLDRGLAGPSLTYEQYF
TRBJ1-1,TRBV5-6,-,-,TGTGCCAGCAGCTACGGAGGCGCTGAAGCTTTCTTT,CASSYGGAEAFF
TRBJ2-1,TRBV6-6,TRBD1,-,TGTGCCAGCAGCCCCGGGACAGTTCTCGATGAGCAGTTCTTC,CASSPGTVLDEQFF
TRBJ2-1,TRBV9,-,-,TGTGCCAGCAGCGTTTTTTTGGCAGGGGCCTACAATGAGCAGTTCTTC,CASSVFLAGAYNEQFF